A selection of T cell receptor beta chains follows, all from one sample in a study of Ad26.COV2.S vaccination and SARS-CoV-2 variants. Measured with immunoSEQ multiplex PCR; TCRdb has only the in-frame clones, and not every one. This repertoire shows 250,000 or so clones, around 90% found once; its top ten account for roughly 3%. The input for sequencing was peripheral blood, taken in a trial of Ad26.COV2.S vaccine versus placebo. All receptors come from a person between 18 and 59 years old who received the Ad26.COV2.S COVID-19 vaccine or a placebo. CDR3s leave out the opening cysteine and the closing phenylalanine or tryptophan. The order of the fields is CDR3 protein, J gene, D gene, V gene. D genes are given only for firm matches.

CDR3 protein: SVEWRAELGTDTQY
J gene: TRBJ2-3
D gene: NA
V gene: TRBV29-1

CDR3 protein: ASSRGTSGGETQY
J gene: TRBJ2-5
D gene: TRBD2
V gene: TRBV6-2/TRBV6-3

CDR3 protein: ASSPSENTEAF
J gene: TRBJ1-1
D gene: NA
V gene: TRBV18

CDR3 protein: ASSLDGAGPPYNEQF
J gene: TRBJ2-1
D gene: NA
V gene: TRBV11-2

CDR3 protein: ASSYSSRGSGNTIY
J gene: TRBJ1-3
D gene: NA
V gene: TRBV6-6

CDR3 protein: ASSRLGTEKETQY
J gene: TRBJ2-5
D gene: TRBD1
V gene: TRBV18

CDR3 protein: ASSGLAGARETQY
J gene: TRBJ2-5
D gene: TRBD2
V gene: TRBV19

CDR3 protein: ASSERQGANYGYT
J gene: TRBJ1-2
D gene: TRBD1
V gene: TRBV25-1

CDR3 protein: ASRMGINTGELF
J gene: TRBJ2-2
D gene: NA
V gene: TRBV19

CDR3 protein: ASSPGSGGANEQF
J gene: TRBJ2-1
D gene: TRBD2
V gene: TRBV6-5

CDR3 protein: ASSLLPGQIYGYT
J gene: TRBJ1-2
D gene: TRBD1
V gene: TRBV18

CDR3 protein: ASSEVGEPYGYT
J gene: TRBJ1-2
D gene: NA
V gene: TRBV6-1

CDR3 protein: ASSLAVGGRIYGYT
J gene: TRBJ1-2
D gene: NA
V gene: TRBV5-5

CDR3 protein: AISASGQGGSYEQY
J gene: TRBJ2-7
D gene: TRBD1
V gene: TRBV10-3

CDR3 protein: SVELAGPGVGYT
J gene: TRBJ1-2
D gene: NA
V gene: TRBV29-1

CDR3 protein: ASSYRDNYGYT
J gene: TRBJ1-2
D gene: NA
V gene: TRBV5-1

CDR3 protein: ASRQGTGVFTEAF
J gene: TRBJ1-1
D gene: TRBD1
V gene: TRBV2

CDR3 protein: ASSQDSTGEFNQPQH
J gene: TRBJ1-5
D gene: TRBD1
V gene: TRBV4-2

CDR3 protein: ASSSHQGNQPQH
J gene: TRBJ1-5
D gene: NA
V gene: TRBV3-1/TRBV3-2

CDR3 protein: ASSRGAIRQGTQY
J gene: TRBJ2-3
D gene: NA
V gene: TRBV7-9

CDR3 protein: ATSTQRGIRETQY
J gene: TRBJ2-5
D gene: NA
V gene: TRBV15

CDR3 protein: ASSGGLQAKNIQY
J gene: TRBJ2-4
D gene: NA
V gene: TRBV9

CDR3 protein: ASSVHPPGQGKDEQY
J gene: TRBJ2-7
D gene: TRBD1
V gene: TRBV9

CDR3 protein: AISDRTGEWGEAF
J gene: TRBJ1-1
D gene: TRBD1
V gene: TRBV10-3

CDR3 protein: SVERGQGAGYEQY
J gene: TRBJ2-7
D gene: TRBD1
V gene: TRBV29-1

CDR3 protein: AWTSGSWGTQY
J gene: TRBJ2-5
D gene: TRBD2
V gene: TRBV30

CDR3 protein: ASSRDRKQF
J gene: TRBJ2-1
D gene: NA
V gene: TRBV19

CDR3 protein: AISEASYNEQF
J gene: TRBJ2-1
D gene: NA
V gene: TRBV10-3

CDR3 protein: ASSQVHLLAGVNNEQF
J gene: TRBJ2-1
D gene: TRBD2
V gene: TRBV3-1/TRBV3-2

CDR3 protein: ASSIGQGQGYT
J gene: TRBJ1-2
D gene: TRBD1
V gene: TRBV19

CDR3 protein: ASSPTGSTDTQY
J gene: TRBJ2-3
D gene: TRBD1
V gene: TRBV6-4

CDR3 protein: ASSLGPTGNTEAF
J gene: TRBJ1-1
D gene: NA
V gene: TRBV7-6

CDR3 protein: ASGAGGPSHEQF
J gene: TRBJ2-1
D gene: TRBD2
V gene: TRBV11-3

CDR3 protein: ASSQGRQVNYGYT
J gene: TRBJ1-2
D gene: NA
V gene: TRBV3-1/TRBV3-2

CDR3 protein: ASSLGGTSGPNEQF
J gene: TRBJ2-1
D gene: TRBD2
V gene: TRBV5-1

CDR3 protein: ATSDKTGEAF
J gene: TRBJ1-1
D gene: NA
V gene: TRBV24-1

CDR3 protein: ASSESGGAFEKLF
J gene: TRBJ1-4
D gene: TRBD1
V gene: TRBV25-1

CDR3 protein: ASSLTSGIVDEQF
J gene: TRBJ2-1
D gene: TRBD2
V gene: TRBV11-2

CDR3 protein: AISEGSSGETQY
J gene: TRBJ2-5
D gene: NA
V gene: TRBV10-3

CDR3 protein: ASSSRTGGASYGYT
J gene: TRBJ1-2
D gene: TRBD1
V gene: TRBV7-2

CDR3 protein: ASSDFGSYT
J gene: TRBJ1-2
D gene: NA
V gene: TRBV25-1

CDR3 protein: ASSNEGGLAGHPYSYNEQF
J gene: TRBJ2-1
D gene: TRBD2
V gene: TRBV6-2/TRBV6-3

CDR3 protein: ASSIGTGYEKLF
J gene: TRBJ1-4
D gene: TRBD1
V gene: TRBV19

CDR3 protein: ASRYGSLDSNQPQH
J gene: TRBJ1-5
D gene: NA
V gene: TRBV6-6

CDR3 protein: ASSQGGDEQY
J gene: TRBJ2-7
D gene: NA
V gene: TRBV7-2

CDR3 protein: ASSIRVGSGVNTEAF
J gene: TRBJ1-1
D gene: NA
V gene: TRBV19

CDR3 protein: ASSLPGTGEAYT
J gene: TRBJ1-2
D gene: TRBD1
V gene: TRBV7-2

CDR3 protein: ASSLEFSRVNEQF
J gene: TRBJ2-1
D gene: NA
V gene: TRBV5-4

CDR3 protein: ASSGRPGGETQY
J gene: TRBJ2-5
D gene: NA
V gene: TRBV3-1/TRBV3-2

CDR3 protein: ASSQDRGAYEQY
J gene: TRBJ2-7
D gene: NA
V gene: TRBV4-2

CDR3 protein: AWKPRLGGYT
J gene: TRBJ1-2
D gene: NA
V gene: TRBV30